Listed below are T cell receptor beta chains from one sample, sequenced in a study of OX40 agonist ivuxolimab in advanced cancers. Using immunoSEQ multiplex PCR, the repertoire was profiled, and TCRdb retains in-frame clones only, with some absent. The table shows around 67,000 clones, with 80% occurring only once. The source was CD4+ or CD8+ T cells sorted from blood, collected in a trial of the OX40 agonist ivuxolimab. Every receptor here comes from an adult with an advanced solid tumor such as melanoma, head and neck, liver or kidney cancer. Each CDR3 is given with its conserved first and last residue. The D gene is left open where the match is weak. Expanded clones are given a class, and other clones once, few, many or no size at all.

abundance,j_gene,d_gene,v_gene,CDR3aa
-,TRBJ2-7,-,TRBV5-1,CASSQGNEQYF
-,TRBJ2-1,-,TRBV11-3,CASSLTGGDNEQFF
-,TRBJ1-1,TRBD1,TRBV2,CASSPQGGVRTEAFF
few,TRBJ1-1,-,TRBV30,CAWSLTRPGPEAFF
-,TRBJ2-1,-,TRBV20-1,CSAMARNEQFF
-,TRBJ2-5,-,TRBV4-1,CASSQDHGRGGETQYF
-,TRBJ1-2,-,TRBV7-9,CASSLDASLGGYTF
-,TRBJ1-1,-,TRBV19,CASSKGVVNTEAFF
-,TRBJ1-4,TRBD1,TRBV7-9,CASSLTSGQGVEKLFF
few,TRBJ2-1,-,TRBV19,CASSLLESEQFF
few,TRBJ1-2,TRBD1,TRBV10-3,CAISLSPGQERYGYTF
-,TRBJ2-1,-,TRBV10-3,CAISEGQGSYNEQFF
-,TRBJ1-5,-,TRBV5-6,CASSLTGGDQPQHF
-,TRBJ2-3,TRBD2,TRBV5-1,CASRLAGQFTDTQYF
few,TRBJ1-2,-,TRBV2,CASSDEIRGYGYTF
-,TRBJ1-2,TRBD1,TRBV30,CAWSGTGTAYGYTF
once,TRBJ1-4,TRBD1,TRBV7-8,CASSWDRTEKLFF
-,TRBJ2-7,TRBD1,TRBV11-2,CASSLVPGQGPYEQYF
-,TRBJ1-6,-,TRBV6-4,CASSDVGFGNSPLHF
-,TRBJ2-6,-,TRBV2,CASSEEGNVLTF